Below, one TCR beta chain is given with its context. This entry is derived from a study of technical replicates of blood from a handful of donors. Libraries were prepared by immunoSEQ multiplex PCR; TCRdb keeps only in-frame clonotypes and omits some of them. Among about 61,000 clones listed, more than 70% were seen once. Trimming shortened V by 1 base and J by 4 bases, and 12 bases separated the two germline ends. CDR3 size: 15 residues. Looked up from germline, CDR1 is LNHNV and CDR2 is YYDKDF (reference sequence). Sequenced: PBMCs. The sequence came from a human donor in good health. Some clones in this sample may be carry-over from other donors' samples. The chain joins TRBV15 to TRBJ2-3, with D unclear. The CDR3 region has the DNA TGTGCCACCAGCAGAGGTACCCCTCGGTCAGATACGCAGTATTTT. The encoded protein is CATSRGTPRSDTQYF.